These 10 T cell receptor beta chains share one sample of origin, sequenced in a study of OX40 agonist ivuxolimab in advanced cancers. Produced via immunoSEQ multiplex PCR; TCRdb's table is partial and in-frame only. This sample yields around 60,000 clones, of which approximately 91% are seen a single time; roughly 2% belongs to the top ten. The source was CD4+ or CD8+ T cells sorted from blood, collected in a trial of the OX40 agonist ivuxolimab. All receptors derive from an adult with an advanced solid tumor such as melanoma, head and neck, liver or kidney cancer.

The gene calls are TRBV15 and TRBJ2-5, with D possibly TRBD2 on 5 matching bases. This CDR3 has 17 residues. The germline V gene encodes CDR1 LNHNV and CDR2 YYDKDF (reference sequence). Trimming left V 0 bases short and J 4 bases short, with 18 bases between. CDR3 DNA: TGTGCCACCAGCAGAGATCTCCAGGTCGGAGGTGGAGAGACCCAGTACTTC. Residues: CATSRDLQVGGGETQYF.

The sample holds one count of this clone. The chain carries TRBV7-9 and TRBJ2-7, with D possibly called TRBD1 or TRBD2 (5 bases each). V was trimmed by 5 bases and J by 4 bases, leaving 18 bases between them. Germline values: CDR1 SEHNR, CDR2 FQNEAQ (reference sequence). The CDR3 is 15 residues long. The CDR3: CASSPGPLGAYEQYF. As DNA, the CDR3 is TGTGCCAGCAGCCCGGGACCGCTAGGTGCTTACGAGCAGTACTTC.

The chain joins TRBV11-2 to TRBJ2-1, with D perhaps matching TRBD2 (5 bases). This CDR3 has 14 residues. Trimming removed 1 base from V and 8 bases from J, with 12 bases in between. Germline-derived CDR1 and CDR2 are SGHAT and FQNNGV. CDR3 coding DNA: TGTGCCAGCAGCTTAGGTGGCGGGTGGGATGAGCAGTTCTTC. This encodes CASSLGGGWDEQFF.

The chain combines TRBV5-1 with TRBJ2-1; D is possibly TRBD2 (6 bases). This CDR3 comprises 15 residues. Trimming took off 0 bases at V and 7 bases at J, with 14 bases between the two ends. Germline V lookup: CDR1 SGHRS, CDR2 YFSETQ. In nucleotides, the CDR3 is TGCGCCAGCAGCTTGGTAGTGGGAGGTCGGAATGAGCAGTTCTTC. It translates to CASSLVVGGRNEQFF.

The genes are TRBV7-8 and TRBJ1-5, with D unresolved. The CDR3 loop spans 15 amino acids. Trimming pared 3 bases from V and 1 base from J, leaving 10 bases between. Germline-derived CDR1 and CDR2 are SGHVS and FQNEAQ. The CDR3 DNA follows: TGTGCCAGCAGCTTTGAGTCGGGGAGCAATCAGCCCCAGCATTTT. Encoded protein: CASSFESGSNQPQHF.

The CDR3 region has the DNA TGTGCCAGTAGTGCCGGGACTAGCGGGAGTAATACGCAGTATTTT. Its protein product is CASSAGTSGSNTQYF. The gene calls are TRBV19 and TRBJ2-3; 14 nucleotides agree with TRBD2. This CDR3 spans 15 amino acids. V trimming: 5 bases; J trimming: 7 bases; junction bases outside the gene matches: 5. Germline V gene data show CDR1 as LNHDA and CDR2 as SQIVND (reference sequence).

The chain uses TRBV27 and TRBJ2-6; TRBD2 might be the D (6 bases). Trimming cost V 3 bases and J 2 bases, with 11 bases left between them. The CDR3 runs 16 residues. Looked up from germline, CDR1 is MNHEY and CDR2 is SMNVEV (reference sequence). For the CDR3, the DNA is TGTGCCAGCAGTTTCCCGCCGGGGGCTGGGGCCAACGTCCTGACTTTC. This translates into CASSFPPGAGANVLTF.

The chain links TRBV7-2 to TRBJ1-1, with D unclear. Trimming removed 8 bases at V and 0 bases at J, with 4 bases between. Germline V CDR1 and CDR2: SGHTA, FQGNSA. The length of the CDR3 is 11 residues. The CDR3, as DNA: TGTGCCAGCCGGATGAACACTGAAGCTTTCTTT. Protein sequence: CASRMNTEAFF.

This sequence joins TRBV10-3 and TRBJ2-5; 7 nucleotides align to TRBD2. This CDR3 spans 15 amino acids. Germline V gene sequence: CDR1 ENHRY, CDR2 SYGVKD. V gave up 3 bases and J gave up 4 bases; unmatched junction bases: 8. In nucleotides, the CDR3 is TGTGCCATCAGTGATGGAGCGGGGTCAACAGAGACCCAGTACTTC. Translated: CAISDGAGSTETQYF.

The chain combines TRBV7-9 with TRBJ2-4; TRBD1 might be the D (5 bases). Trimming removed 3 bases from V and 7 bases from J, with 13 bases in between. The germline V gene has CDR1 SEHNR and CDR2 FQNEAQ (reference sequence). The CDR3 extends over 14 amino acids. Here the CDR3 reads CASSFQGDRNIQYF. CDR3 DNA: TGTGCCAGCAGCTTTCAGGGCGATAGGAACATTCAGTACTTC.